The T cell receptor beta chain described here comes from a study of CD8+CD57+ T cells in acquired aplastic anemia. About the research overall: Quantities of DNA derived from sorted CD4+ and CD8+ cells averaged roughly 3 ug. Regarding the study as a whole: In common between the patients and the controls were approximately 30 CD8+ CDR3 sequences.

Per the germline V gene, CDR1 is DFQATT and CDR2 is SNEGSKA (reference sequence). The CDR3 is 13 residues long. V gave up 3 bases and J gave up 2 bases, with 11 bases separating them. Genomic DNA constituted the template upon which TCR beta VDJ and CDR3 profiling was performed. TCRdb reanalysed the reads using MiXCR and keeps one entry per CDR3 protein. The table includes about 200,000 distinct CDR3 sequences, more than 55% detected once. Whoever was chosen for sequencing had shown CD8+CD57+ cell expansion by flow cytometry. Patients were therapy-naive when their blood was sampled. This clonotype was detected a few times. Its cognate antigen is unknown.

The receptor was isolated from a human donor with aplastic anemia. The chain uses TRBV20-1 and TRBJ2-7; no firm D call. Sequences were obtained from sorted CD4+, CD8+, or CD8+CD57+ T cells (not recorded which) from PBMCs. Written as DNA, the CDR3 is TGCAGTGCTAGTAACGGCCCGACCTACGAGCAGTACTTC. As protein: CSASNGPTYEQYF.